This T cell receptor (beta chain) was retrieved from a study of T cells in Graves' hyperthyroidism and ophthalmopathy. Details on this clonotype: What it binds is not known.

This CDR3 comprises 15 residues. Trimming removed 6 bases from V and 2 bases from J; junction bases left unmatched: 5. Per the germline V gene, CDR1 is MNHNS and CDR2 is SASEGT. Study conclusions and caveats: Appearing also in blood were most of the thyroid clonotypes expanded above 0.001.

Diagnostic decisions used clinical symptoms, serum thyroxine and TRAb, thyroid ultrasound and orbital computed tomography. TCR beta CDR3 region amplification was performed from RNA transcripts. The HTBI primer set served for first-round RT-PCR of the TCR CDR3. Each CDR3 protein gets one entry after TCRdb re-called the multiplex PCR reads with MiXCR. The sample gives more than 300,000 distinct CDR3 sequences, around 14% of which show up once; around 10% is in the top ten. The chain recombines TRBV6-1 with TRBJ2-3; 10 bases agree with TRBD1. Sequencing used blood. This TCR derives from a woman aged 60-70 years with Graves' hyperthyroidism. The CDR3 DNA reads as TGTGCCAGCAGCCGGACAGGGGGGATCACAGATACGCAGTATTTT. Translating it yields CASSRTGGITDTQYF.